A single T cell receptor (beta chain) is shown here with its context. The V gene's germline CDR1 is MNHEY and CDR2 SVGEGT. The CDR3 has 14 amino acids. Trimming left V 4 bases short and J 2 bases short, with 11 bases between. The data stem from a study of blood T cell repertoires in COVID-19. Here immunoSEQ multiplex PCR was the method, and the copy in TCRdb shows in-frame clones only, minus some. This repertoire shows 68,000 or so clones, about 91% found once; its top ten account for roughly 7.3%. The chain links TRBV6-2 or TRBV6-3 to TRBJ2-5; no reliable D call. This receptor was obtained from a man in his forties or fifties with COVID-19, enrolled during active disease. What was sequenced was peripheral blood. The CDR3 sequence is CASSLSGSQETQYF. DNA for the CDR3: TGTGCCAGCAGTTTGTCGGGTTCTCAAGAGACCCAGTACTTC.